This T cell receptor (beta chain) was captured in a study of blood T cell repertoires in COVID-19. This clone was counted a few times. Per the authors' pipeline: By means of reference gene primer amplification, nucleated cell counts were estimated. The repertoire was sequenced with immunoSEQ multiplex PCR; TCRdb's copy has only in-frame clones and lacks some. From that table come the V and J calls and clone size; the DNA was used to work out D and trimming. The table has over 150,000 clones, around 80% seen once; the top ten hold 17%. The study drew participants aged roughly 18 to 95 years from approximately 25 US areas. Clinical histories supplied by participants themselves formed the basis of cohort assignment. In Cohort 3, a recovered donor had either two negative PCRs, clearance, or symptom resolution. Trimming took 3 bases from V and 1 from J, leaving 12 bases between them. CDR1 and CDR2 from the germline V gene are SGDLS and YYNGEE. CDR3 size: 15 residues.

The source material was PBMCs or T cells enriched from blood (not recorded which). The rearrangement uses TRBV9 and TRBJ2-3; possible D gene TRBD2, 6 bases. The receptor was derived from a woman aged 45 to 65 who had recovered from COVID-19. CDR3 bases: TGTGCCAGCAGCGGGGGCGGGACTCGCACAGATACGCAGTATTTT. Translating it yields CASSGGGTRTDTQYF.